This TCR beta chain originates from a study of T cell repertoires in cytomegalovirus infection. Turning to the study itself: The public TCR beta signatures pointed to both CMV infection and matching HLA type. Study-wide results and limits: People with CMV and the relevant HLA were identified by cumulative public TCR beta family frequency. HLA-C-restricted CMV clonotypes gave the most frequent clonotype in two of eight donors.

The V end lost 3 bases, the J end lost 2 bases, and 14 bases lay between the germline ends. Germline V CDR1 and CDR2: LNHNV, YYDKDF (reference sequence). The CDR3 is 15 amino acids. Worth noting for this clonotype: Its cognate antigen is unknown.

MiXCR, applied by TCRdb to the reads, yields one record per CDR3 protein. The sample shows around 740,000 distinct CDR3 sequences, 35% of them seen only once. The clonotype comes from a human donor in good health (CMV status not recorded). Some clones in this sample may be carry-over from other donors' samples. The specimen sequenced was PBMCs. This chain uses TRBV15 with TRBJ2-7; tentative D call: TRBD1 (5 bases). The CDR3 region has the DNA TGTGCCACCAGCAGCGCAATTCAGGGAACCTACGAGCAGTACTTC. Its protein is CATSSAIQGTYEQYF. Filled out from reference TRBV15 and TRBJ2-7, the complete variable domain reads DAMVIQNPRYQVTQFGKPVTLSCSQTLNHNVMYWYQQKSSQAPKLLFHYYDKDFNNEADTPDNFQSRRPNTSFCFLDIRSPGLGDTAMYLCATSSAIQGTYEQYFGPGTRLTVT.